Listed here is a single T cell receptor (beta chain). Its recognized antigen is unknown. Base qualities are not recorded, but no much larger clone differs from it by a single base. At the junction V is shortened by 5 bases and J by 4 bases; bases outside the gene matches: 3. CDR1 is given as LNHNV and CDR2 as YYDKDF, both from the germline V gene (reference sequence). The CDR3, cysteine through phenylalanine, is 14 amino acids long. This entry keeps only the CDR3 DNA: 42 bases, framed from base 1. The sample originates from a study of cytomegalovirus exposure and HLA in healthy donors (dated by TCRdb to the late 2010s). With respect to the entire study: According to an earlier analysis of a few hundred of the donors, roughly 180 million T cells yielded some 120 million unique TCR beta sequences and 276 Gb of sequence data. An early release covering some 640 HLA-typed donors comprised roughly 300 gigabases of sequencing data and tens of millions of unique TCR sequences. The genetic ancestry cluster associated with self-reported Caucasian donors included 81% of the approximately 400 genotyped donors. The study aimed to test whether signatures of past pathogen exposure could be identified by cataloging public T cell receptors. Using immunosequencing, the study profiled T cell repertoires from fewer than 850 subjects and related those repertoires to cytomegalovirus serostatus. In addition to the first cohort of several hundred subjects, a separate validation cohort of under 150 different subjects was used. To predict cytomegalovirus infection status, the study combined high-throughput TCR immunosequencing, statistical association of individual TCRs with disease status, and machine learning. To study patterns of TCR occurrence, a later analysis re-analyzed previously published TCR beta repertoires from around 660 donors and added high-resolution HLA genotyping. The later analysis used no new phenotypic data to find candidate immune exposures, relying instead on TCR beta sequences and their occurrence across donors. An earlier analysis of roughly 580 of the donors used high-throughput TCR beta sequencing to judge whether each TCR beta V gene segment behaved as functional or pseudogenic. Alongside the repertoire data, information on donor age, sex, ethnicity and CMV serostatus was compiled. A later genetic analysis used genome-wide SNP genotypes for about 60% of the 666 donors, treating that subset as a discovery cohort. All discovery cohort repertoires had been generated using a single sequencing platform. Class I and class II HLA loci were covered by the typing at four-digit resolution. The number of donors typed differed by locus, with 629-630 for A, B, C, DRB1 and DQB1, around 560 for DQA1, over 600 for DPA1, and around 460 for DPB1. Roughly five DR-DQ haplotypes were handled as single units for association and clustering, since linkage in the cohort was strong. Among some 400 genotyped donors of the cohort, an average of around 250,000 unique TCR beta nucleotide sequences was sequenced per donor, of which approximately 18% were non-productive. The research as a whole found: V-gene and J-gene trimming of TCR beta chains was associated with a missense DCLRE1C variant in a later genetic analysis, and the association was replicated in an independent cohort. The only immune exposure information available for the cohort was CMV serostatus. In this cohort, only TCR beta chains were sequenced, and detectable features were limited by the absence of alpha or paired-chain data. Presence/absence analyses assumed roughly uniform sequencing depth across donors, an assumption that may not hold. A further reported finding was that TCR beta sequences accurately predicted the HLA-A and HLA-B alleles for most subjects in the first cohort. A later analysis found that HLA-associated TCR beta chains were more clonally expanded and had lower generation probabilities than equally common non-associated chains. A later analysis found that most CMV-associated TCR beta chains appeared HLA-restricted, with HLA associations seemingly driven largely by CMV exposure. In a later analysis, TCR association rates were found to vary across HLA loci, with the most associated TCRs seen for DRB1 alleles and the fewest for HLA-C alleles. Linkage disequilibrium might explain the correlated functional status among segregating V segments, but an unknown experimental factor could not be excluded. Because the 87-base-pair reads could not distinguish some IMGT-functional V segments, including TRBV6-2 and TRBV6-3, those segments were excluded. The study listed 150 to 200 TCR beta chains as associated with cytomegalovirus. According to a later genetic analysis, donors in an Asian-associated ancestry cluster had fewer N-insertions in productive TCRs than the approximately 610-donor mean. Because counts were too low, roughly 17 rarely observed V segments, including chromosome 9 orphons, were left out of the earlier analysis of over 550 of the donors. In vitro tests confirmed that a few of the cytomegalovirus-associated TCR beta chains recognize cytomegalovirus antigens. Broadly in line with IMGT annotations, most TCR beta V segments showed up in productive rearrangements about 90% or about 30% of the time in an earlier analysis of roughly 590 of the donors. Most TCR sequences were observed very rarely across donors, whereas some public TCRs were present in many individuals. A cluster of highly shared sequence variants was judged likely to be a technical artifact of the sequencing pipeline. In both the original and validation cohorts, the classifier was reported to diagnose cytomegalovirus status with high specificity and sensitivity. The authors suggested that the approach could potentially be extended to other disease states and immunological phenotypes. HLA typing was unavailable for some donors at each locus, so association tests used only the typed subset. According to a later analysis, parvovirus B19, influenza, CMV and Epstein-Barr virus appeared linked to several top co-occurrence clusters. In a later analysis, some 18,000 TCR beta sequences were associated with specific HLA alleles at a false discovery rate of 0.05. When HLA alleles, especially DR and DQ, strongly co-occurred, TCR associations were difficult to assign to individual alleles.

The cohort consisted of 650 to 850 healthy bone marrow donors. At the time of sampling, all cohort members were nominally healthy, though unrecorded immune exposures were likely present. The donor tested CMV seropositive and was one of the 289 seropositive cohort members. Every donor gave a peripheral blood sample, and the peripheral blood mononuclear cells from that sample were used for TCR beta sequencing. Genomic DNA extraction from the blood cell samples was performed with the Qiagen DNeasy Blood Extraction Kit. The library was made by the immunoSEQ multiplex PCR assay. The multiplex PCR relied on a mix of 60 forward primers for TCR Vbeta segments and 13 reverse primers for TCR Jbeta segments. The CDR3 region of rearranged TCR beta genes was amplified from genomic DNA by a multiplex PCR assay. Amplified TCR beta libraries were sequenced as 87-base-pair reads on the Illumina HiSeq System. The paper's data handling went like this. A later analysis counted some 80 million unique TCR beta chains across the 550 to 800 repertoires, and roughly 10 million of these chains were shared by at least two donors. A nearest-neighbor algorithm error-corrected the raw reads and collapsed the reads into unique sequences, merging closely related sequences to remove PCR and sequencing errors. Alignment of CDR3 sequences to IMGT reference sequences was used to assign V, D and J gene segments. For a sequence to be retained, a match of at least six nucleotides to both a V gene segment and a J gene segment was required. A rearrangement was called productive if the CDR3 had no stop codons and remained in frame with V and J, and every other rearrangement was called non-productive. CDR3 was defined by IMGT convention, running from the second conserved V-encoded cysteine to the conserved J-encoded phenylalanine. The earlier analysis of 587 of the donors excluded sequences that lacked an unambiguous match to a single V gene segment. In an earlier analysis of more than 500 of the donors, a V segment was called functional when productive rearrangements were above 56.7%, and segregating when the standard deviation between donors exceeded 5%. A statistical classification framework was built for diagnosing cytomegalovirus status from the catalog of TCR beta chain sequences. In a later analysis, TCR nucleotide sequences were compared against IMGT/GENE-DB human TR gene sequences so that V and J genes could be assigned. Using the TCRdist pipeline, a later analysis assigned CDR3 sequences along with most-parsimonious VDJ recombination scenarios. A later analysis defined each TCR beta chain by its CDR3 amino acid sequence plus V-gene family, and excluded reads lacking a unique V-gene family. To address suspected cross-contamination and a sequencing artifact, a later analysis removed approximately 600 highly shared, low-generation-probability nucleotide sequences. For each public chain, a later analysis derived a clonal expansion index from normalized ranks of inferred template counts within each repertoire. A later analysis computed generation probabilities with a VDJ recombination model fitted to out-of-frame rearrangements, and checked the results against IGoR. In a later analysis, hypergeometric tests were used to score TCR-TCR, TCR-HLA and TCR-CMV co-occurrence, with a repertoire-size bias correction applied to TCR pairs. A later analysis estimated false discovery rates by permuting HLA or CMV assignments 20 times. In a later analysis, co-occurring TCRs were grouped using DBSCAN, and TCRdist sequence similarity was added for clustering within HLA-allele-positive subsets. Repertoires with fewer than 30,000 or more than 120,000 public chains were left out of co-occurrence clustering, as were about five repertoires with anomalous nucleotide sharing. Held by TCRdb, this immuneACCESS table contains in-frame sequences only and omits some clones. Under half of the omission traces to an unresolved V gene where checked; the cause of the rest is unknown. For V, J and clone size, that table is used; D and trimming come from the DNA. The sample table shows some 120,000 clones, and approximately 80% are seen once. The leading ten clones occupy 11% of the sample.

The receptor chain draws on TRBV15 and TRBJ2-7; a stretch of 12 junction bases matches TRBD1. The sequenced material came from PBMCs. This clonotype was obtained from a man aged 30 to 45 in good health and CMV-seropositive. The CDR3 region reads CATSRDRGLYEQYF. The DNA sequence is given as TGTGCCACCAGCCGGGACAGGGGGCTGTACGAGCAGTACTTC.